Each of the 5 T cell receptor beta chains below was sequenced from the same sample in a study of T cells after yellow fever vaccination. TCRdb re-called the 5' RACE reads through MiXCR, storing one row per CDR3 protein. Of 250,000 to 300,000 distinct CDR3 sequences in the sample, roughly 13% were seen once. Here the sequenced sample was CD4+ T cells sorted from PBMCs, taken 45 days after the yellow fever booster vaccination. The receptors shown here come from a man aged 25 to 45 who received the YFV17D yellow fever vaccine.

The J gene is TRBJ2-5, the V gene TRBV4-3; D is ambiguous. CDR1 is LGHNA and CDR2 is YSLEER in the germline V gene. The germline V and J ends were trimmed by 0 bases and 7 bases, with 9 bases remaining between them. The CDR3 consists of 13 residues. This CDR3 reads CASSQEPYMTQYF. CDR3 DNA sequence: TGCGCCAGCAGCCAAGAGCCGTACATGACCCAGTACTTC.

This clonotype was detected a few times. V gene TRBV9 combines with J gene TRBJ2-1, with 9 bases aligning to TRBD2. CDR1 SGDLS and CDR2 YYNGEE come from the germline V gene. This CDR3 region has 16 residues. Losses at the gene ends were 3 bases for V and 0 bases for J; bases not matched to a gene: 4. As DNA, the CDR3 is TGTGCCAGCAGCGAGGCGGGAGGGAGCTCCTACAATGAGCAGTTCTTC. Protein: CASSEAGGSSYNEQFF.

The genes are TRBV2 and TRBJ2-1; TRBD1 aligns across 9 bases. Trimming cost V 6 bases and J 7 bases; bases outside gene matches: 13. CDR1 and CDR2 from the germline V gene are SNHLY and FYNNEI. This CDR3 has 16 residues. This CDR3 reads CASRVRDRVSGNEQFF. The CDR3, as DNA: TGTGCCAGCAGGGTACGGGACAGGGTATCAGGTAATGAGCAGTTCTTC.

The chain's CDR3 is CASSVARGSGELFF. In DNA, the CDR3 is TGTGCCAGCAGCGTCGCCAGGGGATCCGGGGAGCTGTTTTTT. The chain recombines TRBV9 with TRBJ2-2; tentative D call: TRBD1 (6 bases). The length of the CDR3 is 14 residues. Germline V gene data show CDR1 as SGDLS and CDR2 as YYNGEE. The V end was cut by 2 bases, the J end by 6 bases, with 11 bases between.

This clonotype was counted only a few times. V usage is TRBV6-5 and J usage is TRBJ2-5; D call uncertain. The CDR3 runs to 14 residues. Looked up from germline, CDR1 is MNHEY and CDR2 is SVGAGI. Trimming took 1 base from V and 3 from J, leaving 9 bases between them. This chain's CDR3 is CASSYLSTKETQYF. The CDR3, as DNA: TGTGCCAGCAGTTACTTGAGCACGAAAGAGACCCAGTACTTC.